This T cell receptor (beta chain) appears in the sequencing data of a study of blood T cell repertoires in COVID-19. Overall study context: Acute-phase and convalescent COVID-19 samples originated in the United States, Italy and Spain. Sample material is recorded as cDNA or gDNA derived from T cells, B-cell-depleted T cells, or PBMCs.

Per the study methods: Estimates of nucleated cell counts were drawn from the amplification of reference gene primers. Produced via immunoSEQ multiplex PCR; TCRdb's table is partial and in-frame only. That table gives V, J and clone size, and the DNA gave D and trimming. The sample has approximately 81,000 clones, 91% seen once; the top ten hold roughly 2%. V gave up 7 bases and J gave up 4 bases; unmatched junction bases: 9. This CDR3 is 13 amino acids long. CDR1 SQVTM and CDR2 ANQGSEA come from the germline V gene. This clonotype was obtained from a woman aged 45-65 years in a cohort sampled during active COVID-19. This chain uses TRBV29-1 with TRBJ1-2; 7 positions agree with TRBD1. Sequenced material: peripheral blood. CDR3: CSASQGISYGYTF. In DNA form, the CDR3 reads TGCAGCGCCTCACAGGGGATTTCCTATGGCTACACCTTC.